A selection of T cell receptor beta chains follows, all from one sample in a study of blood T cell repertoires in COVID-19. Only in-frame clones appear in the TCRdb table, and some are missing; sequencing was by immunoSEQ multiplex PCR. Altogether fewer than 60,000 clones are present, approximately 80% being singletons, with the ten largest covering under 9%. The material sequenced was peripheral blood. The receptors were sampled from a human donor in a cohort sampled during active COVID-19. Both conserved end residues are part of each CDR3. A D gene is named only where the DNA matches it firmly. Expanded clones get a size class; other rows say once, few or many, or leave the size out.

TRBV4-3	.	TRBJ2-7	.	TGCGCCAGCAGCCCGAGCGTTGACTCCTACGAGCAGTACTTC	CASSPSVDSYEQYF
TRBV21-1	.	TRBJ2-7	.	TGTGCCAGCATCCGCGGGACAGAAACCTACGAGCAGTACTTC	CASIRGTETYEQYF
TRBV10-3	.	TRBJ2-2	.	TGTGCCATCAGTGACTCAGGGAACACCGGGGAGCTGTTTTTT	CAISDSGNTGELFF
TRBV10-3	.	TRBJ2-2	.	TGTGCCATCAGTGAAGGGACTTCGAACACCGGGGAGCTGTTTTTT	CAISEGTSNTGELFF
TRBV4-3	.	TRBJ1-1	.	TGCGCCAGCAGCCAAGTACGAGACAGACCCAACACTGAAGCTTTCTTT	CASSQVRDRPNTEAFF
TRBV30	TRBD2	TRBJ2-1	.	TGTGCCTGGACTAGCGGGAGGGTGGGTAATGAGCAGTTCTTC	CAWTSGRVGNEQFF
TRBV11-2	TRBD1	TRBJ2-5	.	TGTGCCAGCAGCTACGGGACAGCTTTTCAAGAGACCCAGTACTTC	CASSYGTAFQETQYF
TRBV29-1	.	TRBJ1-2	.	TGCAGCGTTGAGGGGCAGGGGAGCTATGGCTACACCTTC	CSVEGQGSYGYTF
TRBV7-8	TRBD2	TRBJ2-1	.	TGTGCCAGCAGCTTAGCGGCGTCTAGCGGGAGCTATGAGCAGTTCTTC	CASSLAASSGSYEQFF
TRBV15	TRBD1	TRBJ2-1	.	TGTGCCACCAGCAGAGTTGGGACAGGGGGGAATGAGCAGTTCTTC	CATSRVGTGGNEQFF
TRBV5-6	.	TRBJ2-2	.	TGTGCCAGCAGCTTGGTTTTTAGCGGCACCGGGGAGCTGTTTTTT	CASSLVFSGTGELFF
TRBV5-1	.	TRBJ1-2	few	TGCGCCAGCAGCCCGATAGGCGGAGGCTATGGCTACACCTTC	CASSPIGGGYGYTF
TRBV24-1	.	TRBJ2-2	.	TGTGCCACCAGTCTAGGGACACAGAACACCGGGGAGCTGTTTTTT	CATSLGTQNTGELFF
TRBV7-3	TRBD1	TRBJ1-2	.	TGTGCCAGCAGCTTAGGTCCCGGGACAGGGTCGGGGGGCTACACCTTC	CASSLGPGTGSGGYTF